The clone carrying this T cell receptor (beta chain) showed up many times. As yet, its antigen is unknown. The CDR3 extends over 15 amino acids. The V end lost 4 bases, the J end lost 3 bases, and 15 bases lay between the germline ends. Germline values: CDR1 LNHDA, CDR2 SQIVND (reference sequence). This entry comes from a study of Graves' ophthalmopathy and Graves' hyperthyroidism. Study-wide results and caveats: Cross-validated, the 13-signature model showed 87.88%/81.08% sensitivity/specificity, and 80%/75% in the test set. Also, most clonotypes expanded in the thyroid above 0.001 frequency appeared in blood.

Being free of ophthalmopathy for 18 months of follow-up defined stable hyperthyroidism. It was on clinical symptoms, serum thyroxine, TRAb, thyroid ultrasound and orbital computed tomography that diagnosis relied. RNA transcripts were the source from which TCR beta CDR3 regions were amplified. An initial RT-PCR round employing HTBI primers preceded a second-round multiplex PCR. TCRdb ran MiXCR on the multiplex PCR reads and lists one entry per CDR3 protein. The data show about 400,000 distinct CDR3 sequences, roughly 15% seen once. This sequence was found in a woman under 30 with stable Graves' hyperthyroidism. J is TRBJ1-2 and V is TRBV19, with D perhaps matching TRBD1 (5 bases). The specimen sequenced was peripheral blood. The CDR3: CASSSQGENHYGYTF. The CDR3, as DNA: TGTGCCAGTAGTAGCCAGGGCGAAAACCACTATGGCTACACCTTC.